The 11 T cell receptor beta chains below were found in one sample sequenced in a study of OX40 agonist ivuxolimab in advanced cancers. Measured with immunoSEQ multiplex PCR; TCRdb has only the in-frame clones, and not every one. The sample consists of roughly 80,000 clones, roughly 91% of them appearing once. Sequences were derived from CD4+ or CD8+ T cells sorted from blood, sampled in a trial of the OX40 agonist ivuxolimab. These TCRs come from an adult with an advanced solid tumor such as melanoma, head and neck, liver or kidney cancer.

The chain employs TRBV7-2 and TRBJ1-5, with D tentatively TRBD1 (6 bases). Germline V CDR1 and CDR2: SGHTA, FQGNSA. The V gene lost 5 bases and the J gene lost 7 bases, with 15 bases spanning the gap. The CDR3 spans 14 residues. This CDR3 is CASSPRVQGQPQHF. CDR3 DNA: TGTGCCAGCAGCCCTCGAGTACAGGGCCAGCCCCAGCATTTT.

CDR3 loop: CATSRAREGYNEQFF. CDR3 bases: TGTGCCACCAGCAGAGCGAGGGAAGGGTACAATGAGCAGTTCTTC. This sequence joins TRBV15 and TRBJ2-1; the D gene is possibly TRBD2 (5 bases). Trimming shortened V by 1 base and J by 4 bases, and 11 bases separated the two germline ends. The germline CDR1 and CDR2 sequences are LNHNV and YYDKDF (reference sequence). The CDR3 runs to 15 residues. Full variable domain (remainder filled in from reference TRBV15 and TRBJ2-1): DAMVIQNPRYQVTQFGKPVTLSCSQTLNHNVMYWYQQKSSQAPKLLFHYYDKDFNNEADTPDNFQSRRPNTSFCFLDIRSPGLGDTAMYLCATSRAREGYNEQFFGPGTRLTVL.

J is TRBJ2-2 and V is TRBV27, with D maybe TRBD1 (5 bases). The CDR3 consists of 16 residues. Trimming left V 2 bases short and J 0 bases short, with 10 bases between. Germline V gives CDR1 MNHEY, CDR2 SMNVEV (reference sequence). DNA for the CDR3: TGTGCCAGCAGTTTAAGGGGCGGAACGAACACCGGGGAGCTGTTTTTT. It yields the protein CASSLRGGTNTGELFF.

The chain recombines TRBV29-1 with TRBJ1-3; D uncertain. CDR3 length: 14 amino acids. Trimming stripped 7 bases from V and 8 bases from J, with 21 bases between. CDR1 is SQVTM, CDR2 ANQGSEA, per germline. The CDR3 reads CSAVDSRGRDTIYF. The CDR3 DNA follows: TGCAGCGCCGTAGATAGTCGGGGTCGAGACACCATATATTTT.

CDR3 residues: CASSVDGEPAPHGYTF. The DNA for the CDR3 is TGTGCCAGCAGCGTAGATGGGGAGCCCGCCCCCCATGGCTACACCTTC. The rearrangement joins TRBV9 to TRBJ1-2; D gene ambiguous. The V end lost 0 bases, the J end lost 6 bases, and 18 bases lay between the germline ends. Germline values: CDR1 SGDLS, CDR2 YYNGEE. The length of the CDR3 is 16 residues. The variable domain in full, completed from reference TRBV9 and TRBJ1-2, reads DSGVTQTPKHLITATGQRVTLRCSPRSGDLSVYWYQQSLDQGLQFLIQYYNGEERAKGNILERFSAQQFPDLHSELNLSSLELGDSALYFCASSVDGEPAPHGYTFGSGTRLTVV.

The CDR3 DNA is TGTGCCAGTAGAAGACAGGGGTTCCAAGAGACCCAGTACTTC. Its protein product is CASRRQGFQETQYF. The chain is built from TRBV19 and TRBJ2-5, with 8 bases matching TRBD1. The V segment lost 6 bases and the J segment 1 base; nucleotides outside the gene matches: 4. The CDR3 loop spans 14 amino acids. Germline CDR1 reads LNHDA; CDR2 reads SQIVND (reference sequence).

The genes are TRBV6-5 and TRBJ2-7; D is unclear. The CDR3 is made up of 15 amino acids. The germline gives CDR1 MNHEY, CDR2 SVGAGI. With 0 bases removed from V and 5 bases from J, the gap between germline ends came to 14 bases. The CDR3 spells CASSYSDPRANEQYF. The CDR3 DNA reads TGTGCCAGCAGTTACTCGGACCCCCGGGCTAACGAGCAGTACTTC.

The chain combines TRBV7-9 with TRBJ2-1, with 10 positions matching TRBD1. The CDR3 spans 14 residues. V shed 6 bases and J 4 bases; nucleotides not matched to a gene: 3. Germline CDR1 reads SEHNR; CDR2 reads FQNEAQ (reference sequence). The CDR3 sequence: CASRGDRGYNEQFF. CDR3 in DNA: TGTGCCAGCAGGGGGGACAGGGGTTACAATGAGCAGTTCTTC. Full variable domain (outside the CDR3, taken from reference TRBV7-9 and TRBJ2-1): DTGVSQNPRHKITKRGQNVTFRCDPISEHNRLYWYRQTLGQGPEFLTYFQNEAQLEKSRLLSDRFSAERPKGSFSTLEIQRTEQGDSAMYLCASRGDRGYNEQFFGPGTRLTVL.

The CDR3 here is CASSEGPGAAYEQYF. DNA for the CDR3: TGTGCCAGCAGTGAAGGCCCCGGGGCAGCCTACGAGCAGTACTTC. The rearrangement links TRBV2 to TRBJ2-7; D is tentatively TRBD1 or TRBD2 (5 bases each). Germline V CDR1 and CDR2: SNHLY, FYNNEI. Trimming took off 1 base at V and 2 bases at J, with 12 bases between the two ends. CDR3 size: 15 residues. Using reference TRBV2 and TRBJ2-7 for the parts outside the CDR3, the full variable domain is EPEVTQTPSHQVTQMGQEVILRCVPISNHLYFYWYRQILGQKVEFLVSFYNNEISEKSEIFDDQFSVERPDGSNFTLKIRSTKLEDSAMYFCASSEGPGAAYEQYFGPGTRLTVT.

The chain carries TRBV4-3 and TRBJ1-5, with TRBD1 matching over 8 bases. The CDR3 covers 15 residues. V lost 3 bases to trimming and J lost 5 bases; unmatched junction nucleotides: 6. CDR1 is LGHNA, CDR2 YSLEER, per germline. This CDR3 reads CASSQVNRGDQPQHF. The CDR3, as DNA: TGCGCCAGCAGCCAGGTAAACAGGGGGGATCAGCCCCAGCATTTT.

CDR3 bases: TGCGCCAGCAGTGAGTCGATGAAGTACGAGCAGTACTTC. It yields the protein CASSESMKYEQYF. V is TRBV10-1 and J is TRBJ2-7; D ambiguous. This CDR3 is built from 13 residues. The germline V gene encodes CDR1 WNHNN and CDR2 SYGVQD (reference sequence). Trimming pared 0 bases from V and 4 bases from J, leaving 7 bases between.